Shown below are 21 T cell receptor beta chains from a single sample sequenced in a study of T cell responses to AZD1222 COVID-19 vaccine. This table comes from immunoSEQ multiplex PCR, and its TCRdb copy is limited to in-frame clones, with some not included. The sample shows 150,000 or so clones, approximately 88% of them seen only once. Specimen: peripheral blood, collected on day 0 of AZD1222 vaccination. These receptors were taken from an adult in good health.

This chain links TRBV3-1 (or the pseudogene TRBV3-2) with TRBJ1-1; D call uncertain. There are 11 residues in the CDR3. Germline-derived CDR1 and CDR2 are LGHDT and YNNKEL (reference sequence). Trimming took off 6 bases at V and 0 bases at J, with 2 bases between the two ends. CDR3 loop: CASRLNTEAFF. CDR3 DNA sequence: TGTGCCAGCAGGTTGAACACTGAAGCTTTCTTT.

This sequence joins TRBV3-1 (or the pseudogene TRBV3-2) and TRBJ2-1, with no clear D. CDR1 is LGHDT, CDR2 YNNKEL, per germline (reference sequence). Trimming removed 0 bases at V and 0 bases at J, with 12 bases between. This CDR3 comprises 17 residues. CDR3 in amino acids: CASSQDYRGTSYNEQFF. In DNA, the CDR3 is TGTGCCAGCAGCCAAGATTATCGCGGAACCTCCTACAATGAGCAGTTCTTC.

This clone was found a few times. The rearrangement joins TRBV29-1 to TRBJ2-1, with TRBD2 matching 9 bases. The CDR3 runs to 15 residues. The V gene end was trimmed by 5 bases and the J gene end by 1 base; junction bases not matched to a gene: 6. Germline V CDR1 and CDR2: SQVTM, ANQGSEA. The CDR3 is CSVRLAGASYNEQFF. The CDR3, as DNA: TGCAGCGTTCGCTTAGCGGGAGCTTCCTACAATGAGCAGTTCTTC.

The chain joins TRBV6-6 to TRBJ1-4; weak D call: TRBD1 (5 bases). With 5 bases removed from V and 2 bases from J, the gap between germline ends came to 24 bases. Germline CDR1 MNHNY, CDR2 SVGAGI (reference sequence). The CDR3 spans 19 residues. For the CDR3, the DNA is TGTGCCAGCAGTCCCTCGCCCCCCAGGGTTACGGCGACTAATGAAAAACTGTTTTTT. It encodes CASSPSPPRVTATNEKLFF.

The chain carries TRBV25-1 and TRBJ1-2, with D perhaps matching TRBD1 (6 bases). Trimming cost V 4 bases and J 8 bases, with 14 bases left between them. The V gene's germline CDR1 is MGHDK and CDR2 SYGVNS. The CDR3 sequence is 13 residues long. CDR3 nucleotides: TGTGCCAGCAGTGTCGGACAGTTGGACGGCTACACCTTC. It is translated as CASSVGQLDGYTF.

The chain links TRBV5-1 to TRBJ2-2, with 8 bases lining up with TRBD2. The V gene end was trimmed by 3 bases and the J gene end by 7 bases; junction bases not matched to a gene: 5. The CDR3 runs to 14 residues. Germline V gene sequence: CDR1 SGHRS, CDR2 YFSETQ. CDR3 DNA: TGCGCCAGCAGCTCCCAGCGGGAGATCGGGGAGCTGTTTTTT. As protein: CASSSQREIGELFF.

The chain employs TRBV5-4 and TRBJ2-7, with D possibly TRBD2 on 6 matching bases. The CDR3 has 15 residues. V gave up 2 bases and J gave up 2 bases, with 14 bases separating them. Per the germline V gene, CDR1 is SGHNT and CDR2 is YYREEE (reference sequence). CDR3 sequence (DNA): TGTGCCAGCAGCTTAACTAGCCGGAGTCCCTACGAGCAGTACTTC. The encoded protein is CASSLTSRSPYEQYF.

This clone was counted only a few times. The J gene is TRBJ2-6, the V gene TRBV27, with D hard to call. This CDR3 contains 16 residues. In germline, CDR1 is MNHEY, CDR2 SMNVEV (reference sequence). Trimming removed 1 base from V and 0 bases from J, with 7 bases in between. CDR3 region: CASSLYEDSGANVLTF. The DNA for the CDR3 is TGTGCCAGCAGTTTATATGAGGACTCTGGGGCCAACGTCCTGACTTTC.

The chain uses TRBV5-4 and TRBJ2-3; D remains unclear. The ends were cut back, 3 bases at V and 0 bases at J, with 8 bases in the middle. CDR1 and CDR2 (germline): SGHNT, YYREEE (reference sequence). This CDR3 has 14 residues. The DNA for the CDR3 is TGTGCCAGCAGCTGGGTTCGGAGCACAGATACGCAGTATTTT. Residues: CASSWVRSTDTQYF.

The chain recombines TRBV7-3 with TRBJ2-7; 8 bases are a match to TRBD2. CDR1 and CDR2 (germline): SGHTA, FQGTGA. This CDR3 spans 13 amino acids. V was clipped by 5 bases and J by 5 bases; unmatched bases: 5. Written as DNA, the CDR3 is TGTGCCAGCAGCCGGGGAGCGGGGGACGAGCAGTACTTC. Translated: CASSRGAGDEQYF.

This chain uses TRBV6-5 with TRBJ2-7, with TRBD1 matching 8 bases. CDR3 length: 13 residues. V lost 6 bases, J lost 6 bases, and 7 bases stayed unmatched. Germline V CDR1 and CDR2: MNHEY, SVGAGI. The CDR3 bases are TGTGCCAGCAGCATGACAGGGGCGGTCGAGCAGTACGTC. Protein product: CASSMTGAVEQYV.

Written as DNA, the CDR3 is TGTGCCAGCTCACCTTCCAGGGATAATGAGCAGTTCTTC. This gives the protein CASSPSRDNEQFF. The J gene is TRBJ2-1, the V gene TRBV18, with TRBD1 as a possible D gene (5 bases). Germline V gene lookup returns CDR1 KGHSH and CDR2 LQKENI. V gave up 3 bases and J gave up 7 bases, with 10 bases separating them. The CDR3 length is 13 residues.

The CDR3 loop reads CASSLAEGTYEQYF. CDR3 in DNA: TGTGCCAGCAGCTTAGCGGAGGGTACCTACGAGCAGTACTTC. The chain recombines TRBV11-1 with TRBJ2-7; D might be TRBD2 (6 bases). The CDR3 spans 14 residues. The germline V gene encodes CDR1 SGHAT and CDR2 FQDESV (reference sequence). Trimming removed 0 bases at V and 2 bases at J, with 8 bases between.

This chain uses TRBV21-1 with TRBJ2-2; TRBD1 is the table's D call, not checked against the DNA. TRBV21-1 is flagged as a pseudogene. CDR3 length equals 14 residues. The CDR3 DNA reads TGTGCCAGCAGCAAAGAAGTCAGGCTGAAGGAGCTGTTTTTT. Translating it yields CASSKEVRLKELFF.

The chain links TRBV4-1 to TRBJ1-4; 7 bases are a match to TRBD1. This CDR3 region has 15 residues. V shed 2 bases and J 8 bases; nucleotides not matched to a gene: 8. Germline V gene data show CDR1 as MGHRA and CDR2 as YSYEKL. The CDR3 DNA reads as TGCGCCAGCAGCCAACCGACAGGGTTCGGGGAAAAACTGTTTTTT. Amino acids: CASSQPTGFGEKLFF.

V usage is TRBV9 and J usage is TRBJ2-2; D may be TRBD1 (5 bases). Between the trimmed V and J ends, which lost 0 bases and 1 base, there was a span of 10 bases. CDR3 length: 16 amino acids. In germline, CDR1 is SGDLS, CDR2 YYNGEE. This chain's CDR3 is CASSVVAQGNTGELFF. The CDR3 nucleotides read TGTGCCAGCAGCGTAGTCGCCCAGGGGAACACCGGGGAGCTGTTTTTT.

This clone was found a few times. V gene TRBV7-8 combines with J gene TRBJ2-1, with D perhaps assigned TRBD1 or TRBD2 (5 bases each). The CDR3 spans 13 residues. Per germline, CDR1 SGHVS and CDR2 FQNEAQ. V lost 4 bases and J 6 bases, leaving 10 bases between the germline ends. In DNA form, the CDR3 reads TGTGCCAGCAGCTCGCCGGGGCTCAATGAGCAGTTCTTC. This gives the protein CASSSPGLNEQFF.

V is TRBV21-1 and J is TRBJ2-5; the DNA was not used to check the table's D call, TRBD1. TRBV21-1 is marked as a pseudogene. The CDR3 runs to 16 residues. This CDR3 is CASSQRGDRGTETQYF. The CDR3 DNA is TGTGCCAGCAGCCAAAGAGGGGACAGGGGGACGGAGACCCAGTACTTC.

The gene calls are TRBV28 and TRBJ1-2, with TRBD1 as a possible D gene (6 bases). Germline loops: CDR1 MDHEN, CDR2 SYDVKM. The CDR3 covers 15 residues. V was pared by 5 bases and J by 3 bases, with 16 bases between. For the CDR3, the DNA is TGTGCCAGCAGTCCAGGACAGTCTGCCTACTATGGCTACACCTTC. This encodes CASSPGQSAYYGYTF.

The V gene is TRBV7-2, the J gene TRBJ1-6; D possibly corresponds to TRBD1 (5 bases). Germline CDR1 and CDR2: SGHTA and FQGNSA. This CDR3 is 15 amino acids long. The V end was cut by 3 bases, the J end by 10 bases, with 16 bases between. CDR3 loop: CASSFGWRGVSPLHF. In nucleotides, the CDR3 is TGTGCCAGCAGCTTCGGTTGGAGGGGCGTCTCACCCCTCCACTTT.

The J gene is TRBJ2-7, the V gene TRBV5-1; possibly TRBD2 for D (6 bases). Germline CDR1 SGHRS, CDR2 YFSETQ. The CDR3 consists of 13 residues. V was pared by 5 bases and J by 6 bases, with 15 bases between. The CDR3 spells CASSLDGGTEQYF. CDR3 nucleotides: TGCGCCAGCAGTCTGGACGGCGGGACCGAGCAGTACTTC.